The T cell receptor beta chain under discussion was sequenced for a study of CD8 T cells in Susac syndrome. With random hexamers, reverse transcription was performed on about 0.5 to 1 ug of RNA. TCR beta CDR3 was amplified by immunoSEQ covering 54 Vbeta and 13 Jbeta. TCRdb fed the immunoSEQ multiplex PCR reads into MiXCR, producing one record per CDR3 protein. Here the sample spans about 280,000 distinct CDR3 sequences, 70% to 90% being singletons. Germline V gene data show CDR1 as KGHDR and CDR2 as SFDVKD. The CDR3 loop spans 17 amino acids. V lost 3 bases to trimming and J lost 3 bases, with 19 bases between them. Sequencing of TCR beta was carried out in blood CD8+ and CD4+ T cells. The multiple sclerosis controls were treatment-naive patients, and their relapsing-remitting disease was stable or active.

This chain connects TRBV24-1 to TRBJ1-1, with D possibly being TRBD1 (5 bases). The TCR originated in a human donor with multiple sclerosis. Sequenced: CD8+ T cells from PBMCs. The CDR3 DNA is TGTGCCACCAGTGATCAGCGGCAGGGAGAAGGGGACACTGAAGCTTTCTTT. The encoded protein is CATSDQRQGEGDTEAFF.